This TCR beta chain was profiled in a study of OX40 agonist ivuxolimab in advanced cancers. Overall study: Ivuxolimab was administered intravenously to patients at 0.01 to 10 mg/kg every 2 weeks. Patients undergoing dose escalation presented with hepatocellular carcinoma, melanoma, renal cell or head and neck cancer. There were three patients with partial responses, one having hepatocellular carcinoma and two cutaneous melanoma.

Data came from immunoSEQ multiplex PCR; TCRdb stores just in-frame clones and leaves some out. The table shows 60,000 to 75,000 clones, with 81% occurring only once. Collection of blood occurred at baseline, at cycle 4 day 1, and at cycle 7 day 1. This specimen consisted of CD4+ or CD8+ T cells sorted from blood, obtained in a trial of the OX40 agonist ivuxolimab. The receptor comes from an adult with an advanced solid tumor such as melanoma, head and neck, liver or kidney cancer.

The DNA of the CDR3 is TGTGCCAGCAGCACCCAGGGTTCCTACAATGAGCAGTTCTTC. Its translation is CASSTQGSYNEQFF. This sequence joins TRBV7-3 and TRBJ2-1, with D possibly matching TRBD1 (5 bases). The CDR3 totals 14 residues. Per germline, CDR1 SGHTA and CDR2 FQGTGA. The V gene lost 5 bases and the J gene lost 1 base, with 9 bases spanning the gap.